One and the same sample provided the 5 T cell receptor beta chains below, sequenced in a study of ipilimumab plus nivolumab after autologous stem cell transplantation. The data were produced by immunoSEQ multiplex PCR, yet TCRdb's version contains in-frame clones alone and is incomplete. The sample gives about 84,000 clones, nearly 85% of which show up once; 2% to 2.5% is in the top ten. The starting material was PBMCs, obtained in a trial of ipilimumab plus nivolumab as post-transplant consolidation. The receptors shown here come from a male donor with diffuse large B-cell lymphoma.

The V call is TRBV7-8, the J call TRBJ2-3, with a weak D call TRBD2 (5 bases). Trimming removed 4 bases from V and 3 bases from J, with 11 bases in between. The germline CDR1 and CDR2 sequences are SGHVS and FQNEAQ. The CDR3 runs to 14 residues. In DNA form, the CDR3 reads TGTGCCAGCAGCTCTTCACTAGTAACAGATACGCAGTATTTT. This sequence encodes CASSSSLVTDTQYF.

About this clone itself: The sample carries other DNA sequences with the same CDR3. This chain joins TRBV19 and TRBJ2-7, with 11 positions matching TRBD1. There are 14 residues in the CDR3. Trimming took 4 bases from V and 3 from J; bases not matched to a gene: 2. Looked up from germline, CDR1 is LNHDA and CDR2 is SQIVND (reference sequence). CDR3 sequence reads: CASSTGTGGYEQYF. CDR3 nucleotides: TGTGCCAGTAGTACCGGGACAGGGGGCTACGAGCAGTACTTC.

Concerning this clone: One end of the junction varies from germline; a read error may be responsible. This chain uses TRBV6-1 with TRBJ1-6; tentative D call: TRBD1 (5 bases). The length of the CDR3 is 14 residues. CDR1 and CDR2 (germline): MNHNS, SASEGT. The CDR3 reads CAGRQSSYNSPLHF. The CDR3 coding sequence is TGTGCCGGCAGACAGAGCTCCTATAATTCACCCCTCCACTTT.

The chain combines TRBV19 with TRBJ2-1, with D unresolved. CDR3 size: 13 residues. Trimming stripped 3 bases from V and 6 bases from J, with 9 bases between. CDR1 is LNHDA and CDR2 is SQIVND in the germline V gene (reference sequence). DNA of the CDR3: TGTGCCAGTAGTATGAGGTCAATCAATGAGCAGTTCTTC. It codes for CASSMRSINEQFF. Using reference TRBV19 and TRBJ2-1 for the parts outside the CDR3, the full variable domain is DGGITQSPKYLFRKEGQNVTLSCEQNLNHDAMYWYRQDPGQGLRLIYYSQIVNDFQKGDIAEGYSVSREKKESFPLTVTSAQKNPTAFYLCASSMRSINEQFFGPGTRLTVL.

This chain uses TRBV30 with TRBJ1-2; D is uncertain. This CDR3 contains 10 residues. V was clipped by 1 base and J by 8 bases, with 5 bases between them. In germline, CDR1 is GTSNPN, CDR2 SVGIG (reference sequence). CDR3 DNA: TGTGCCTGGAGTGGACTCGGCTACACCTTC. Translation: CAWSGLGYTF.